Shown below are 22 T cell receptor beta chains from a single sample sequenced in a study of blood T cell repertoires in COVID-19. Measured with immunoSEQ multiplex PCR; TCRdb has only the in-frame clones, and not every one. The repertoire has over 400,000 clones, roughly nine tenths of them found once; the top ten carry 7% to 10%. The sequencing sample was made of PBMCs or T cells enriched from blood (not recorded which). The receptors were sampled from a woman aged 55-69 years who had recovered from COVID-19.

This sequence joins TRBV10-3 and TRBJ2-7; 8 positions agree with TRBD2. The CDR3 extends over 13 amino acids. V shed 11 bases, J shed 5 bases, and the junction held 11 bases outside the gene matches. Germline CDR1 reads ENHRY; CDR2 reads SYGVKD. The chain's CDR3 is CAVSRISGDEQYF. The CDR3 DNA is TGTGCCGTTTCCAGGATTAGCGGGGACGAGCAGTACTTC.

This rearrangement joins TRBV24-1 to TRBJ2-3, with TRBD1 identical over 7 bases. Germline V gene lookup returns CDR1 KGHDR and CDR2 SFDVKD. The V gene end was trimmed by 1 base and the J gene end by 6 bases; junction bases not matched to a gene: 3. The CDR3 has 14 residues. The DNA of the CDR3 is TGTGCCACCAGTGATTTTGCACAGGGGGATACGCAGTATTTT. Translation: CATSDFAQGDTQYF.

V and J are TRBV24-1 and TRBJ1-1, with unresolved D. CDR1 KGHDR and CDR2 SFDVKD come from the germline V gene. The CDR3 length is 14 residues. Trimming removed 3 bases at V and 5 bases at J, with 12 bases between. The CDR3 is CATSDNRGRTEAFF. CDR3 sequence (DNA): TGTGCCACCAGTGATAATCGGGGTCGGACTGAAGCTTTCTTT.

This rearrangement joins TRBV9 to TRBJ2-1; D gene unclear. The germline CDR1 and CDR2 sequences are SGDLS and YYNGEE. Between the trimmed V and J ends, which lost 0 bases and 3 bases, there was a span of 10 bases. This CDR3 contains 15 residues. CDR3 region: CASSVDPRNYNEQFF. The CDR3 DNA reads as TGTGCCAGCAGCGTAGACCCGCGTAACTACAATGAGCAGTTCTTC. The full variable domain, rest sourced from reference TRBV9 and TRBJ2-1, is DSGVTQTPKHLITATGQRVTLRCSPRSGDLSVYWYQQSLDQGLQFLIQYYNGEERAKGNILERFSAQQFPDLHSELNLSSLELGDSALYFCASSVDPRNYNEQFFGPGTRLTVL.

V is TRBV4-1 and J is TRBJ2-5; D not resolved. The CDR3 is made up of 15 amino acids. V was pared by 3 bases and J by 2 bases, with 13 bases between. Germline V lookup: CDR1 MGHRA, CDR2 YSYEKL. The CDR3 DNA reads as TGCGCCAGCAGCCACCTCGAGACAACACAAGAGACCCAGTACTTC. Protein sequence: CASSHLETTQETQYF.

V is TRBV11-2 and J is TRBJ2-2; TRBD2 matches at 9 bases. Germline V lookup: CDR1 SGHAT, CDR2 FQNNGV. The V gene end was trimmed by 6 bases and the J gene end by 3 bases; junction bases not matched to a gene: 5. The CDR3 has 15 residues. The CDR3: CASRPRLADTGELFF. In DNA, the CDR3 is TGTGCCAGCAGGCCCAGACTAGCGGACACCGGGGAGCTGTTTTTT.

This clone was detected a few times. This chain joins TRBV5-1 and TRBJ2-1; maybe TRBD1 (6 bases). The CDR3 runs to 15 residues. Germline V gives CDR1 SGHRS, CDR2 YFSETQ. V lost 0 bases and J 8 bases, leaving 15 bases between the germline ends. CDR3 nucleotide sequence: TGCGCCAGCAGCTTGGGGACAGCTTTACTCCATGAGCAGTTCTTC. This gives the protein CASSLGTALLHEQFF.

With regard to this clone: Since a much larger clone is just one base distant, this may be a read error. In DNA form, the CDR3 reads TGTGCCAGCAGCCCCCGGGGGAGCGGGGGGACGAACACCGGGGAGCTGTTTTTT. This codes for CASSPRGSGGTNTGELFF. This chain links TRBV13 with TRBJ2-2, with 9 bases identical to TRBD2. V dropped 5 bases and J dropped 0; count of bases not matched to a gene: 10. In germline, CDR1 is PRHDT, CDR2 FYEKMQ (reference sequence). The CDR3 loop spans 18 amino acids.

This clone was found a few times. The rearrangement links TRBV2 to TRBJ2-3; 13 bases fit TRBD2. Germline V gene lookup returns CDR1 SNHLY and CDR2 FYNNEI. The length of the CDR3 is 17 residues. V lost 3 bases to trimming and J lost 3 bases; unmatched junction nucleotides: 6. The CDR3 is CASSDLRGLAGTDTQYF. The DNA for the CDR3 is TGTGCCAGCAGTGACCTTCGGGGACTAGCGGGGACAGATACGCAGTATTTT.

The chain uses TRBV20-1 and TRBJ2-1; 9 bases are a match to TRBD2. The CDR3 length is 15 residues. Trimming removed 3 bases from V and 7 bases from J; junction bases left unmatched: 10. The germline gives CDR1 DFQATT, CDR2 SNEGSKA (reference sequence). CDR3 amino acids: CSASLAGARGNEQFF. The CDR3 bases are TGCAGTGCTAGTTTAGCGGGGGCCCGTGGGAATGAGCAGTTCTTC.

The gene calls are TRBV5-8 and TRBJ2-6, with no clear D. This CDR3 comprises 15 residues. Trimming took 5 bases from V and 2 from J, leaving 11 bases between them. CDR1 and CDR2 from the germline V gene are SGHTS and YDEGEE. This chain's CDR3 is CASSPALAGANVLTF. DNA of the CDR3: TGTGCCAGCAGTCCTGCCTTAGCTGGGGCCAACGTCCTGACTTTC.

This chain joins TRBV7-2 and TRBJ2-5, with TRBD2 identical over 7 bases. Germline V CDR1 and CDR2: SGHTA, FQGNSA. CDR3 length: 14 amino acids. V lost 6 bases to trimming and J lost 1 base; unmatched junction nucleotides: 5. CDR3 loop: CASRTPGGQETQYF. In DNA form, the CDR3 reads TGTGCCAGCAGAACCCCGGGGGGCCAAGAGACCCAGTACTTC.

This sequence joins TRBV27 and TRBJ2-1; 9 positions match TRBD1. Trimming removed 7 bases from V and 6 bases from J; junction bases left unmatched: 7. The length of the CDR3 is 14 residues. Germline-derived CDR1 and CDR2 are MNHEY and SMNVEV (reference sequence). The CDR3 here is CASTSGTGSNEQFF. CDR3 nucleotide sequence: TGTGCCAGCACCTCGGGGACAGGGTCCAATGAGCAGTTCTTC.

This chain links TRBV10-3 with TRBJ2-3, with D maybe TRBD2 (7 bases). The CDR3 consists of 15 residues. CDR1 ENHRY and CDR2 SYGVKD come from the germline V gene. Trimming pared 5 bases from V and 4 bases from J, leaving 16 bases between. The CDR3 is CAISTRGGASDTQYF. For the CDR3, the DNA is TGTGCCATCAGTACCCGCGGGGGCGCCTCAGATACGCAGTATTTT.

The gene calls are TRBV10-2 and TRBJ2-1; D is possibly TRBD2 (6 bases). The germline V and J ends were trimmed by 8 bases and 0 bases, with 14 bases remaining between them. Per the germline V gene, CDR1 is WSHSY and CDR2 is SAAADI. This CDR3 has 15 residues. The DNA of the CDR3 is TGCGCCAGCGGCGGGGTTCTCCGCTCCTACAATGAGCAGTTCTTC. This sequence encodes CASGGVLRSYNEQFF.

The chain employs TRBV11-3 and TRBJ1-1; TRBD1 matches 9 bases. The CDR3 runs to 15 residues. After removal of 6 bases from V and 4 bases from J, the junction contained 9 bases not matched to a gene. Germline V lookup: CDR1 SGHNT, CDR2 YENEEA. CDR3 sequence (DNA): TGTGCCAGCAGTCCAGGGACAGGGAGCGGCACTGAAGCTTTCTTT. Amino acids: CASSPGTGSGTEAFF.

The chain employs TRBV10-3 and TRBJ2-7, with D perhaps matching TRBD2 (6 bases). The CDR3 totals 12 residues. Germline V gives CDR1 ENHRY, CDR2 SYGVKD. V dropped 3 bases and J dropped 6 bases, with 9 bases sitting between them. CDR3: CAISDAGLEQYF. The DNA for the CDR3 is TGTGCCATCAGTGATGCGGGGCTCGAGCAGTACTTC.

The V call is TRBV10-3, the J call TRBJ1-2; D call uncertain. The CDR3 contains 14 residues. V was clipped by 4 bases and J by 4 bases, with 13 bases between them. From germline, CDR1 is ENHRY and CDR2 SYGVKD. The CDR3 nucleotides read TGTGCCATCAGTGTAAGTCTGAGTCTCTATGGCTACACCTTC. Its translation: CAISVSLSLYGYTF.

The chain carries TRBV7-2 and TRBJ2-7, with TRBD1 as a possible D gene (6 bases). V was pared by 5 bases and J by 3 bases, with 14 bases between. Germline V lookup: CDR1 SGHTA, CDR2 FQGNSA. CDR3 length: 14 residues. For the CDR3, the DNA is TGTGCCAGCAGCCCCAGGGGCCCGGACTACGAGCAGTACTTC. The encoded protein is CASSPRGPDYEQYF. The full variable domain, in which reference TRBV7-2 and TRBJ2-7 provide the parts outside the CDR3, is GAGVSQSPSNKVTEKGKDVELRCDPISGHTALYWYRQSLGQGLEFLIYFQGNSAPDKSGLPSDRFSAERTGGSVSTLTIQRTQQEDSAVYLCASSPRGPDYEQYFGPGTRLTVT.

This clone has only a few counts. The chain uses TRBV19 and TRBJ1-3; the D gene is possibly TRBD1 (6 bases). The germline CDR1 and CDR2 sequences are LNHDA and SQIVND (reference sequence). The V gene lost 4 bases and the J gene lost 0 bases, with 10 bases spanning the gap. The CDR3 extends over 15 amino acids. This CDR3 reads CASSTRGFSGNTIYF. In nucleotides, the CDR3 is TGTGCCAGTAGTACCAGGGGCTTCTCTGGAAACACCATATATTTT.

The CDR3 is CASSIEAGGSEQFF. In DNA form, the CDR3 reads TGTGCCAGCAGTATCGAGGCGGGGGGCAGTGAGCAGTTCTTC. This chain links TRBV6-4 with TRBJ2-1, with 8 bases identical to TRBD2. Germline CDR1 reads MRHNA; CDR2 reads SNTAGT. V shed 5 bases and J 9 bases; nucleotides not matched to a gene: 9. This CDR3 contains 14 residues.

The chain combines TRBV6-4 with TRBJ2-4, with 7 bases aligning to TRBD1. The CDR3 loop spans 13 amino acids. In germline, CDR1 is MRHNA, CDR2 SNTAGT. V gave up 2 bases and J gave up 5 bases; unmatched junction bases: 0. The CDR3 is CASSDRGQNIQYF. CDR3 DNA sequence: TGTGCCAGCAGTGACAGGGGGCAAAACATTCAGTACTTC.